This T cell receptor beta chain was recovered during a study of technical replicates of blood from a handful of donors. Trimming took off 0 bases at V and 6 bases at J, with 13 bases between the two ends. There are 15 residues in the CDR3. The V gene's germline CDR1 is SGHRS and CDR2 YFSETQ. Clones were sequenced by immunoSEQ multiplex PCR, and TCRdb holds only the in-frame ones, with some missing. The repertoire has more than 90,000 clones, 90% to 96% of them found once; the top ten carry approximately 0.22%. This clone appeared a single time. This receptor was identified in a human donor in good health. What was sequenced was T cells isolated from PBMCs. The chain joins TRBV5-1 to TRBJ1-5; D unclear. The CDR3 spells CASSLVGAVGQPQHF. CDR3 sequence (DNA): TGCGCCAGCAGCTTGGTCGGAGCAGTGGGTCAGCCCCAGCATTTT.